This TCR beta chain appears in the sequencing data of a study of OX40 agonist ivuxolimab in advanced cancers. Study-level background: The costimulatory receptor OX40 (CD134) was targeted by ivuxolimab, a fully human IgG2 agonistic monoclonal antibody. Intravenous ivuxolimab was administered to patients every 2 weeks at six dose levels: 0.01, 0.1, 0.3, 1.5, 3 and 10 mg/kg. Of the approximately 54 patients in dose escalation, approximately 20 had hepatocellular carcinoma, some 15 had melanoma, 9 had renal cell carcinoma and 9 had head and neck cancer. The dose-escalation cohort was 82.7% male with a mean age of around 62 years, ranging from roughly 23 to 90. Patients were allowed to have had prior anti-PD-1, anti-PD-L1 or anti-CTLA-4 therapy, and 40% of the dose-escalation patients had been treated with checkpoint inhibitors. Partial responses occurred in three dose-escalation patients: two with cutaneous melanoma and one with hepatocellular carcinoma. The point of sequencing TCRbeta in the periphery was to test whether ivuxolimab changed TCR sequence diversity and drove clonal T-cell expansion. The paper reports the monotherapy dose-escalation portion (N of about 54 patients) of the phase I ivuxolimab trial.

The CDR3 goes from the cysteine to the phenylalanine over 13 residues. Just CDR3 DNA is preserved here, 39 bases in frame from base 1. CDR1 and CDR2 are drawn from the germline V gene (reference sequence): MNHNY, SVGAGI. Deletion took 2 bases off V and 7 bases off J, with a span of 8 bases between the germline ends. The trial excluded patients who had a history of autoimmune disease or who were on systemic immunosuppression. Peripheral blood for TCR sequencing was drawn from every dose cohort at baseline, at cycle 4 day 1 and at cycle 7 day 1. Samples came from an open-label, multicenter, first-in-human phase I dose-escalation trial of ivuxolimab. Adults with locally advanced or metastatic melanoma, renal cell carcinoma, hepatocellular carcinoma or head and neck squamous cell carcinoma were enrolled in the trial. Before TCR sequencing, CD4+ T cells and CD8+ T cells were sorted from peripheral blood as separate populations.

The investigation overall reported the following: After ivuxolimab, CD8+ T cells had more expanded clones than CD4+ T cells on average. In the 0.1-3.0 mg/kg groups, partial responders had among the lowest normalized peripheral clonal expansion, particularly in CD8+ T cells. Antigen specificity was not determined for the clonally expanded peripheral T cells. Low levels of normalized T-cell clonal expansion were also shown by some nonresponding patients. Clonal expansion of both CD4+ and CD8+ blood T cells was observed from baseline to week 6 at doses 0.1 to 3.0 mg/kg.

Notes on this clone: Its specific antigen is unknown. No much larger clone is present one base from it, and per-base qualities are unavailable.

Genomic DNA was extracted from sorted cells for sequencing of the TCRbeta CDR3 region. The immunoSEQ Assay was used to sequence the TCRbeta CDR3 regions. In TCRdb, the immuneACCESS table is reduced to in-frame sequences with V and J assigned. These tables do not hold every clone; where another copy was compared, an unresolved V gene accounts for under half, and the others remain unexplained. Recorded for this sample are 77,000 or so clones; 87% of them occurred a single time. The ten largest clones add up to about 0.57% of the sample. The chain links TRBV6-6 with TRBJ2-2; TRBD1 could be the D gene, as 6 bases match. The sequence came from an adult with an advanced solid tumor such as melanoma, head and neck, liver or kidney cancer. The material sequenced was CD4+ or CD8+ T cells sorted from blood, taken in a trial of the OX40 agonist ivuxolimab. The CDR3 region reads CASSYLDSGELFF. The nucleotide sequence is given as TGTGCCAGCAGTTACCTGGACAGCGGGGAGCTGTTTTTT.